The T cell receptor (beta chain) described here comes from a study of blood T cell repertoires in COVID-19. Study-level information: PBMCs, B-cell-depleted T cells, or T cells were the source of the cDNA or gDNA that made up the material.

As originally analysed: Reference gene primer amplification yielded estimated nucleated cell counts. The data were produced by immunoSEQ multiplex PCR, yet TCRdb's version contains in-frame clones alone and is incomplete. That table furnishes V, J and clone size, whereas the DNA furnished D and trimming. The sample has around 150,000 clones, around four fifths seen once; the top ten hold around 5%. V lost 0 bases and J lost 4, with 13 bases in between. The length of the CDR3 is 16 residues. Germline V gene sequence: CDR1 SGHRS, CDR2 YFSETQ. The sequence was collected from a man aged 65 to 85 who had been exposed to COVID-19. Sequencing was carried out using PBMCs or T cells enriched from blood (not recorded which). The gene calls are TRBV5-1 and TRBJ2-2; a weak D match, TRBD2 (7 bases). DNA for the CDR3: TGCGCCAGCAGCTTGGATTGGGGGGGCACCACCGGGGAGCTGTTTTTT. This sequence encodes CASSLDWGGTTGELFF.